One and the same sample provided the 18 T cell receptor beta chains below, sequenced in a study of blood T cell repertoires in COVID-19. Sequenced by immunoSEQ multiplex PCR; TCRdb stores in-frame clones only, minus some. The sample has about 280,000 clones; roughly four fifths are singletons. Sequencing was carried out using peripheral blood. The origin of the receptors is a woman aged 45-59 years who had recovered from COVID-19.

The V and J genes are TRBV10-3 and TRBJ1-3, with TRBD1 as a possible D gene (6 bases). In germline, CDR1 is ENHRY, CDR2 SYGVKD. The V gene lost 6 bases and the J gene lost 9 bases, with 12 bases spanning the gap. This CDR3 spans 12 amino acids. The CDR3 region is CAIRGGASTIYF. The CDR3 DNA is TGTGCCATCAGGGGGGGGGCGAGCACCATATATTTT.

The V and J genes are TRBV30 and TRBJ1-1; perhaps TRBD1 as D (6 bases). The CDR3 spans 12 residues. Per germline, CDR1 GTSNPN and CDR2 SVGIG (reference sequence). V lost 2 bases to trimming and J lost 6 bases, with 10 bases between them. This chain's CDR3 is CAWSRQGSEAFF. In nucleotides, the CDR3 is TGTGCCTGGAGTAGGCAGGGGTCTGAAGCTTTCTTT.

V and J are TRBV30 and TRBJ1-4; D uncertain. The V gene's germline CDR1 is GTSNPN and CDR2 SVGIG (reference sequence). Trimming took 1 base from V and 0 from J, leaving 9 bases between them. The CDR3 covers 15 residues. The CDR3 DNA reads TGTGCCTGGAGTGCCCACGGTGCAACTAATGAAAAACTGTTTTTT. Translation gives CAWSAHGATNEKLFF. Full variable domain (missing parts from reference TRBV30 and TRBJ1-4): SQTIHQWPATLVQPVGSPLSLECTVEGTSNPNLYWYRQAAGRGLQLLFYSVGIGQISSEVPQNLSASRPQDRQFILSSKKLLLSDSGFYLCAWSAHGATNEKLFFGSGTQLSVL.

The chain recombines TRBV5-6 with TRBJ1-2, with a weak D call TRBD1 (5 bases). The CDR3 has 14 amino acids. V was shortened by 1 base and J by 8 bases, with 15 bases between the two germline ends. Germline V gene lookup returns CDR1 SGHDT and CDR2 YYEEEE. In nucleotides, the CDR3 is TGTGCCAGCAGCTTGATCACAGGATCAACCGGCTACACCTTC. Its protein product is CASSLITGSTGYTF.

V and J are TRBV5-6 and TRBJ2-7; TRBD1 might be the D (5 bases). Trimming took off 0 bases at V and 3 bases at J, with 13 bases between the two ends. The length of the CDR3 is 15 residues. The germline V gene has CDR1 SGHDT and CDR2 YYEEEE. The CDR3: CASSLAPPQGYEQYF. CDR3 coding DNA: TGTGCCAGCAGCTTGGCCCCGCCCCAGGGCTACGAGCAGTACTTC.

The gene calls are TRBV9 and TRBJ2-1; TRBD2 agrees at 11 bases. Trimming at V came to 3 bases and at J to 13 bases, leaving 6 bases not matched to a gene. From germline, CDR1 is SGDLS and CDR2 YYNGEE. The CDR3 contains 13 residues. CDR3 sequence (DNA): TGTGCCAGCAGCGGAGAGGGGACTAGCGGCCAGTTCTTC. Translated, it gives CASSGEGTSGQFF.

The genes are TRBV19 and TRBJ2-7, with D possibly matching TRBD2 (5 bases). Trimming removed 6 bases at V and 1 base at J, with 10 bases between. The CDR3 has 13 amino acids. Germline V gives CDR1 LNHDA, CDR2 SQIVND (reference sequence). The DNA for the CDR3 is TGTGCCAGTAGCCCCGGGGTGTCCTACGAGCAGTACTTC. Translated, it gives CASSPGVSYEQYF.

The rearrangement links TRBV30 to TRBJ1-1; tentatively, D is TRBD1 (6 bases). The CDR3 runs 16 residues. The V end lost 0 bases, the J end lost 5 bases, and 19 bases lay between the germline ends. Germline V gene data show CDR1 as GTSNPN and CDR2 as SVGIG (reference sequence). The CDR3 nucleotides read TGTGCCTGGAGTGTAGGAGGTGGGGGCGCGAGGACTGAAGCTTTCTTT. Translated, it gives CAWSVGGGGARTEAFF.

The chain has TRBV12-3 or TRBV12-4 and TRBJ1-1; no reliable D call. The length of the CDR3 is 13 residues. V lost 4 bases and J lost 2, with 8 bases in between. The CDR3 bases are TGTGCCAGCAGTTCGGGAGTTAACACTGAAGCTTTCTTT. The encoded protein is CASSSGVNTEAFF.

The rearrangement links TRBV7-9 to TRBJ2-1, with 8 bases matching TRBD2. The CDR3 sequence is 12 residues long. V was clipped by 5 bases and J by 9 bases; unmatched bases: 3. CDR1 SEHNR and CDR2 FQNEAQ come from the germline V gene (reference sequence). The CDR3 region is CASSPGGREQFF. The CDR3 DNA sequence: TGTGCCAGCAGCCCGGGGGGGCGTGAGCAGTTCTTC. Based on the CDR3 plus reference TRBV7-9 and TRBJ2-1, the full variable domain is DTGVSQNPRHKITKRGQNVTFRCDPISEHNRLYWYRQTLGQGPEFLTYFQNEAQLEKSRLLSDRFSAERPKGSFSTLEIQRTEQGDSAMYLCASSPGGREQFFGPGTRLTVL.

The chain couples TRBV29-1 to TRBJ2-3; D call uncertain. V lost 1 base and J lost 3, with 8 bases in between. Germline V gene sequence: CDR1 SQVTM, CDR2 ANQGSEA. This CDR3 contains 13 residues. The CDR3 reads CSVEAQLTDTQYF. DNA of the CDR3: TGCAGCGTTGAAGCCCAGTTGACAGATACGCAGTATTTT.

V gene TRBV24-1 combines with J gene TRBJ2-5, with D possibly TRBD2 on 6 matching bases. The CDR3 spans 15 residues. Germline loops: CDR1 KGHDR, CDR2 SFDVKD. V gave up 5 bases and J gave up 5 bases, with 17 bases separating them. The CDR3 bases are TGTGCCACCAGTGGTCCGAGTGCGGGGATCGAGACCCAGTACTTC. It specifies CATSGPSAGIETQYF.

The chain has TRBV4-2 and TRBJ2-3; 7 bases align to TRBD2. The germline V gene has CDR1 LGHNA and CDR2 YNFKEQ. The CDR3 contains 15 residues. V lost 4 bases to trimming and J lost 1 base; unmatched junction nucleotides: 5. The CDR3 nucleotides are TGTGCCAGCAGCCGCGAGGCGGGGGGCACAGATACGCAGTATTTT. Translating it yields CASSREAGGTDTQYF.

This clone turned up a few times. V and J are TRBV4-2 and TRBJ1-2; weak D call: TRBD1 (6 bases). This CDR3 comprises 16 residues. V shed 0 bases and J shed 6 bases, with 17 bases lying between them. CDR1 is LGHNA, CDR2 YNFKEQ, per germline. This CDR3 is CASSQDWGGRKDGYTF. The CDR3 region has the DNA TGTGCCAGCAGCCAAGATTGGGGGGGGCGGAAGGATGGCTACACCTTC.

This chain uses TRBV28 with TRBJ2-7, with TRBD1 as a possible D gene (6 bases). This CDR3 is 17 amino acids long. The germline CDR1 and CDR2 sequences are MDHEN and SYDVKM. Trimming removed 1 base at V and 3 bases at J, with 19 bases between. CDR3 bases: TGTGCCAGCAGTTTATCTACCGGGCGACAGGTAATCTACGAGCAGTACTTC. As protein: CASSLSTGRQVIYEQYF.

The chain combines TRBV3-1 (or the pseudogene TRBV3-2) with TRBJ2-1; TRBD1 aligns across 7 bases. V shed 3 bases and J 0 bases; nucleotides not matched to a gene: 2. The CDR3 consists of 15 residues. CDR1 and CDR2 from the germline V gene are LGHDT and YNNKEL (reference sequence). The CDR3 region is CASSHTGVSYNEQFF. The CDR3 nucleotides are TGTGCCAGCAGCCATACAGGGGTCTCCTACAATGAGCAGTTCTTC.

Here the CDR3 reads CASSYSEDNQPQHF. CDR3 in DNA: TGTGCCAGCAGTTACTCGGAGGACAATCAGCCCCAGCATTTT. The V gene is TRBV6-6, the J gene TRBJ1-5; D gene ambiguous. Germline V CDR1 and CDR2: MNHNY, SVGAGI (reference sequence). Trimming pared 0 bases from V and 3 bases from J, leaving 6 bases between. The CDR3 length is 14 residues.

The CDR3 sequence: CASSKAGQGNYYEQYF. In DNA, the CDR3 is TGTGCCAGCAGCAAAGCCGGACAGGGGAACTACTACGAGCAGTACTTC. The rearrangement joins TRBV21-1 to TRBJ2-7; the table's D call, TRBD1, was not checked against the DNA. TRBV21-1 represents a pseudogene. There are 16 residues in the CDR3.